This T cell receptor beta chain comes out of a study of blood T cell repertoires in COVID-19 (dated by TCRdb to about 2020). Turning to the overall study: Samples from collaborators originated in the United States, Italy and Spain and spanned both the acute and convalescent phases of COVID-19. The repertoires were released in a freely available public database intended as a resource for research on the immune response to SARS-CoV-2. Where available, HLA class I and class II types were taken from metadata supplied by the sample provider and were not determined by assay-based typing. The samples were drawn from two sources: the first 160 participants of the ongoing ImmuneRACE study, and 1,254 subjects contributed by 6 global collaborators. The dataset comprised deeply sampled blood TCRbeta repertoires from subjects exposed to, actively infected with, or recovered from COVID-19. The prospective study material was composed of cDNA or gDNA derived from T cells, B-cell-depleted T cells, or PBMCs. The sample metadata nearly always contained a de-identified subject ID, COVID-19 status, age in years and sex. The paper as a whole reports these results and caveats: The amount of clinical and demographic metadata varied by source and participant and was provided uncurated.

Collaborating institutions collected whole blood in K2EDTA tubes following their own protocols. Collaborator samples were shipped for TCRbeta analysis as frozen whole blood, isolated PBMCs, or DNA extracted from either sample type. The immunoSEQ Assay, a bias-controlled multiplex PCR, was used to amplify TCRbeta CDR3 regions from genomic DNA. Per the original workflow: Nucleated cell counts per sample were estimated from amplification of reference gene primers within the assay. Sequence reads were collapsed and filtered to measure the absolute abundance of every unique TCRbeta CDR3 rearrangement. Productive Simpson clonality was computed per sample as the square root of Simpson's diversity index over productive rearrangements. This is the immuneACCESS table as TCRdb keeps it, with only in-frame sequences that have V and J called. A part of the clones is gone; compared with another copy, unresolved V genes explain less than half, and the rest is unexplained. V and J calls and clone size are given by that table; D and trimming were obtained from the DNA. This sample has about 82,000 clones in its table, and about 83% of those were observed once. The top ten clonotypes cover about 18% of the sample.

Details on this clone: Its antigen remains unidentified. Within one base of it there is no much larger clone, and no base qualities were kept.

Reading from cysteine to phenylalanine, the CDR3 counts 13 amino acids. The sequence is cut down to CDR3 DNA, 39 bases in frame from base 1. CDR1 and CDR2, per the germline V gene, are SGHNT and YENEEA. For this chain, trimming is 5 bases at the V end and 2 bases at the J end, and the number of junction bases without a gene match is 2. The rearranged segments are TRBV11-3 and TRBJ1-2, and 7 junction bases match TRBD1. This TCR was sampled from a woman between 55 and 75 years old with acute or convalescent COVID-19. What was sequenced was peripheral blood. The DNA reads TGTGCCAGCAGCCCGGACAGGAACTATGGCTACACCTTC. This sequence encodes CASSPDRNYGYTF.